Sequencing of this TCR beta chain was carried out in a study of beta chain features in type 1 diabetes. The wider study: Examination of sorted cells across all samples involved 100 million or so cells.

The investigators reverse transcribed all of the isolated RNA, so they sequenced expressed TCRB transcripts. Some 3.6 million reads on average were seen across naive, central memory and regulatory T cell samples. Assay used: immunoSEQ multiplex PCR; TCRdb lists only in-frame clones, some missing. In the table there are 150,000 to 200,000 clones, 63% of which are singletons. General study points: Patients showed naive, central memory and Treg TCRB repertoires that appeared more similar than those of healthy donors. In all four CD4+ subsets, TCRB CDR3 length was significantly, moderately reduced in type 1 diabetes. Researchers cautioned that cDNA sequencing could over-represent cells with high TCR expression.

Germline V gene data show CDR1 as PRHDT and CDR2 as FYEKMQ (reference sequence). Trimming stripped 5 bases from V and 2 bases from J, with 14 bases between. This CDR3 comprises 15 residues. As for this clone: No antigen is known for it.

V is TRBV13 and J is TRBJ2-3; maybe TRBD2 (6 bases). The sample was naive CD4+ T cells from blood. The source of this sequence is a man aged 25-45 years with type 1 diabetes. CDR3 bases: TGTGCCAGCAGCCCTCGGGGGACGATCACAGATACGCAGTATTTT. This translates into CASSPRGTITDTQYF. Variable domain in full (rest from reference TRBV13 and TRBJ2-3): AAGVIQSPRHLIKEKRETATLKCYPIPRHDTVYWYQQGPGQDPQFLISFYEKMQSDKGSIPDRFSAQQFSDYHSELNMSSLELGDSALYFCASSPRGTITDTQYFGPGTRLTVL.